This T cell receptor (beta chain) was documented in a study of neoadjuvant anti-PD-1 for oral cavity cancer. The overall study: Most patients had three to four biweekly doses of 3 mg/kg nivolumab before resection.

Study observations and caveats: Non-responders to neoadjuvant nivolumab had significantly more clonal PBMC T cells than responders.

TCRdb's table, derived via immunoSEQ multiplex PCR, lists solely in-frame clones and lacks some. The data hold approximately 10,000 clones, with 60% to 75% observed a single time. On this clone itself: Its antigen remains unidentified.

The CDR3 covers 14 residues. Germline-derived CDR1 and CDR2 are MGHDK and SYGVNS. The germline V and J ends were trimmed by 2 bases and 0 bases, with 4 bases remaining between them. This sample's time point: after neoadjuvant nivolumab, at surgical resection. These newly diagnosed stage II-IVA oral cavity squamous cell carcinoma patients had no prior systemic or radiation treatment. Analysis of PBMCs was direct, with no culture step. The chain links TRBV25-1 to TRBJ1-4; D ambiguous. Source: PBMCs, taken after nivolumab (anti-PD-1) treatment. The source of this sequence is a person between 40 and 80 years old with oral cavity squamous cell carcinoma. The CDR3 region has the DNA TGTGCCAGCAGTGAAAGAGCAACTAATGAAAAACTGTTTTTT. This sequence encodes CASSERATNEKLFF.